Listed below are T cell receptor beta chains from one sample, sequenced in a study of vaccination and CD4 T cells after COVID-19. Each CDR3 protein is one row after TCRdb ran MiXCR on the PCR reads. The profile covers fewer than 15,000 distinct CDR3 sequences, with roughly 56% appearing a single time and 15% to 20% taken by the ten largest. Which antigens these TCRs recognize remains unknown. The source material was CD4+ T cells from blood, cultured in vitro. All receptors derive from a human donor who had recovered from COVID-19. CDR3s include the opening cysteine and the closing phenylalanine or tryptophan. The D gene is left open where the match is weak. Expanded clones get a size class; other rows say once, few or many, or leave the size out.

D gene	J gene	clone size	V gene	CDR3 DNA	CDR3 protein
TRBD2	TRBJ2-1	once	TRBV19	TGTGCCAGTAGTGTCGGACTAGCGGGAGGGAATGAGCAGTTCTTC	CASSVGLAGGNEQFF
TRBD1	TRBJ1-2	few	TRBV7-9	TGTGCCAGCAGCTCCCTGAGGTTAGGACAGGGGGCGTCTGGCTACACCTTC	CASSSLRLGQGASGYTF
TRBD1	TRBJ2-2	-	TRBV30	TGTGCCTGGAACCCCAGTAGGGGCAGGGGGTTAATCCTGGGGAAGAGCGGGGAGCTGTTTTTT	CAWNPSRGRGLILGKSGELFF
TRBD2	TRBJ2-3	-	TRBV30	TGTGCCTGGACCTCCGGACTAGCGATGACAGATACGCAGTATTTT	CAWTSGLAMTDTQYF
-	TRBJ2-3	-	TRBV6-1	-	CASSFYICSAPPPGRALTDTQYF
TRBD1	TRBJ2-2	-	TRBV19	TGTGCCAGTAGTTCATCACAGGGGACCACCGGGGAGCTGTTTTTT	CASSSSQGTTGELFF
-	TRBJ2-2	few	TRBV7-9	TGTGCCAGCAGCTTCGGGGACGGGGAGCTGTTTTTT	CASSFGDGELFF
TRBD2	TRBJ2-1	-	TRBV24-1	TGTGCCACCACCTCCGGGGGGGGTAGGGATGAGCAGTTCTTC	CATTSGGGRDEQFF
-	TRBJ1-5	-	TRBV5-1	TGCGCCAGCAGCCCAGAGGGTCCCGGCAGCAATCAGCCCCAGCATTTT	CASSPEGPGSNQPQHF
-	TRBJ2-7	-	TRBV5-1	TGCGCCAGCAAGCGGGTGGGTGCGGCGGACGAGCAGTACTTC	CASKRVGAADEQYF
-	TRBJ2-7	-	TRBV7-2	TGTGCCAGCAGCTTCTACCAAATGACCGTCTCCTACGAGCAGTACTTC	CASSFYQMTVSYEQYF
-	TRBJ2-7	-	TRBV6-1	TGTGCCAGCTCAAGAGATCCGCCATACGAGCAGTACTTC	CASSRDPPYEQYF
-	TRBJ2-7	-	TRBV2	TGTGTCAGCTCCTCTGGGTCCTACGAGCAGTACTTC	CVSSSGSYEQYF
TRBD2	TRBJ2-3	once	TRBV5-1	TGCGCCAGCAGGTCGCTAGCGGGAGCAGATACGCAGTATTTT	CASRSLAGADTQYF